This TCR beta chain was observed in a study of CD8 T cells in ankylosing spondylitis. Study results and caveats: A TCR beta motif of under ten highly homologous variants appeared characteristic of ankylosing spondylitis blood. Earlier authors reported some of these motif variants in reactive arthritis synovial fluid and blood. Disease-linked clones proved CD8+ and comparatively uncommon in peripheral blood. Significant enrichment of disease-linked clones was reportedly seen in matched ankylosing spondylitis synovial fluid.

Quantitative 5'-RACE with molecular barcodes generated TCR beta libraries. TCRdb reprocessed the 5' RACE reads with MiXCR, giving one entry per CDR3 protein. Here the sample spans 800,000 to 900,000 distinct CDR3 sequences, about an eighth being singletons. The CDR3 totals 13 residues. The germline V gene encodes CDR1 LGHDT and CDR2 YNNKEL (reference sequence). V was clipped by 1 base and J by 7 bases, with 7 bases between them. Worth noting for this clonotype: Its antigen is unknown.

This receptor was obtained from a male donor with ankylosing spondylitis. This chain joins TRBV3-1 and TRBJ2-2; D call uncertain. Sequenced input: blood, either unsorted or a sorted T cell fraction (not recorded which). The CDR3, as DNA: TGTGCCAGCAGCCAAGCTGTAATCGGGGAGCTGTTTTTT. Its translation is CASSQAVIGELFF.